This T cell receptor beta chain appears in the sequencing data of a study of cytomegalovirus exposure and HLA in healthy donors. Study conclusions and caveats: Among donors in an Asian-associated ancestry cluster, a later analysis reportedly found fewer N-insertions than the roughly 730-donor mean. The authors later found most CMV-associated TCR beta chains appeared HLA-restricted. One variant, a missense change in DCLRE1C, was linked in a later analysis to TCR beta V- and J-gene trimming. Most observed TCR sequences were rare, whereas some public TCRs were detected in many donors.

Primers: 60 Vbeta forward and 13 Jbeta reverse. Assay: immunoSEQ multiplex PCR; the TCRdb copy retains only in-frame clones and omits some. This sample has around 140,000 clones; approximately 71% occur once, and the top ten carry 0.8% to 0.95%. Germline CDR1 reads SGHRS; CDR2 reads YFSETQ. The CDR3 sequence is 14 residues long. V was shortened by 1 base and J by 4 bases, with 11 bases between the two germline ends. In its sample, this clone was seen once. Its antigen is still unknown. The sequence was collected from a woman in her sixties in good health and CMV-seronegative. The V gene is TRBV5-1, the J gene TRBJ1-1; no clear D. The sequenced sample consisted of PBMCs. In DNA, the CDR3 is TGCGCCAGCAGCTTGTCCGGGTCGAGCACTGAAGCTTTCTTT. The encoded protein is CASSLSGSSTEAFF.